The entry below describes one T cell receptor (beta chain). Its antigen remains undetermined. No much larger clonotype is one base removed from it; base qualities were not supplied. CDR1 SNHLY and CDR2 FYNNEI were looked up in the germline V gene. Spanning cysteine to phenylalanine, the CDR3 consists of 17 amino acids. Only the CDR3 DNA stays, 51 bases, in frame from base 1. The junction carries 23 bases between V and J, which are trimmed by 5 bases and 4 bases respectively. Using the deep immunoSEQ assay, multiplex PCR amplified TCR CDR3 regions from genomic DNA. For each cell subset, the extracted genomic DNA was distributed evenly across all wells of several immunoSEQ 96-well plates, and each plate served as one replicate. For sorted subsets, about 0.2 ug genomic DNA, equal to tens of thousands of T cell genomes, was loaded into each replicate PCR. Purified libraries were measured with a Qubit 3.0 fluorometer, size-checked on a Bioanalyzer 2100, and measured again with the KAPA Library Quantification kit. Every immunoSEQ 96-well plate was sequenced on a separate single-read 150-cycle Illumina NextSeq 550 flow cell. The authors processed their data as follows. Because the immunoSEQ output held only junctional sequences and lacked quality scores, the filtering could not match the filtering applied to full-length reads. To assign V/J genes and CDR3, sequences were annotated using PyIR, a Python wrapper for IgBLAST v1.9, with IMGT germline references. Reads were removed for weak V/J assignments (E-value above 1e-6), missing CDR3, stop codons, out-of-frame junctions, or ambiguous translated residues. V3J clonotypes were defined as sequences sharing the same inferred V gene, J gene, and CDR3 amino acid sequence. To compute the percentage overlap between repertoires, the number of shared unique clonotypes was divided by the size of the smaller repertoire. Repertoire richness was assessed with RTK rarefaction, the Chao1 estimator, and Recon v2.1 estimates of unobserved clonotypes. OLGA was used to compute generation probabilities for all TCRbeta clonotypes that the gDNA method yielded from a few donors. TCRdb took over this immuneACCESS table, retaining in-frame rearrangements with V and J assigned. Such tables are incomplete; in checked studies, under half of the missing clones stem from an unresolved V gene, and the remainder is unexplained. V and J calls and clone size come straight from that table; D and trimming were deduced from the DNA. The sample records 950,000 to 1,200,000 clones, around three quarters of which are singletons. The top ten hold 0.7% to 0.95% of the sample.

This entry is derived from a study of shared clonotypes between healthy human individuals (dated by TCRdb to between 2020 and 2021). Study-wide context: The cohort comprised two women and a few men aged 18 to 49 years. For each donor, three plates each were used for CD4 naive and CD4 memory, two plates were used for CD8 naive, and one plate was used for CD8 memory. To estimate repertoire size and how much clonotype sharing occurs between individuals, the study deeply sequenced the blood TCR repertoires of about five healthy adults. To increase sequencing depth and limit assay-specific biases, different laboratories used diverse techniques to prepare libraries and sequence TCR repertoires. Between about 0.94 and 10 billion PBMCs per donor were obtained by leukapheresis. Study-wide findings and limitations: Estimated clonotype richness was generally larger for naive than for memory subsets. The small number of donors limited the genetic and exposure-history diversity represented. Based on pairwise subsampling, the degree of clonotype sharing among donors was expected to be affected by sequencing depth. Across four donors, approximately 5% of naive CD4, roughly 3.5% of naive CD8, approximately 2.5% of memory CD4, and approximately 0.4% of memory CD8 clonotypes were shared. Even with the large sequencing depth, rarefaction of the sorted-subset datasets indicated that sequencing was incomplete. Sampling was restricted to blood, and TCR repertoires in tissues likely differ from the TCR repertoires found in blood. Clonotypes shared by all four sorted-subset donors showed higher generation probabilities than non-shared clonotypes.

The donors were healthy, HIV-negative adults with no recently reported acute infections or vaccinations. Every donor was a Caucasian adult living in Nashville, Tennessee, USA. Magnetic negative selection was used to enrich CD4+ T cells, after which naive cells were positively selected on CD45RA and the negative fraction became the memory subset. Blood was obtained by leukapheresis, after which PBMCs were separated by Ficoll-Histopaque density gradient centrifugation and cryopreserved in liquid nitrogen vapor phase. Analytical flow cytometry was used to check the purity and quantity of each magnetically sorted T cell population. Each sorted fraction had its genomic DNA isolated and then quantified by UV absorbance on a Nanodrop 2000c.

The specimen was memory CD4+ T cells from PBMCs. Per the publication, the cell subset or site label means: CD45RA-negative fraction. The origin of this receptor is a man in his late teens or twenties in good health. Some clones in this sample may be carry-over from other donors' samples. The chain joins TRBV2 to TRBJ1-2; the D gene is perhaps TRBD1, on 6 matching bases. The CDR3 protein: CASSTGTSGGIGYGYTF. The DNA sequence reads TGTGCCAGCAGTACCGGGACTTCGGGGGGCATCGGCTATGGCTACACCTTC. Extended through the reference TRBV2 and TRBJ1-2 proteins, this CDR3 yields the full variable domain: EPEVTQTPSHQVTQMGQEVILRCVPISNHLYFYWYRQILGQKVEFLVSFYNNEISEKSEIFDDQFSVERPDGSNFTLKIRSTKLEDSAMYFCASSTGTSGGIGYGYTFGSGTRLTVV.